This is a list of T cell receptor beta chains from one sample in a study of cytomegalovirus exposure and HLA in healthy donors. Method: immunoSEQ multiplex PCR; TCRdb's copy keeps in-frame clones and lacks some. The table has roughly 190,000 clones, around four fifths seen once; the top ten hold approximately 1.8%. The sequenced material came from PBMCs. The receptor source for this set is a man between 40 and 49 years old in good health and CMV-seropositive. Each CDR3 is given without its conserved first and last residue. Each record gives: J gene, V gene, clone size, CDR3 protein. For some rows the clone size is stated as once, few or many, or as a class when expanded; others skip it.

>TRBJ2-1|TRBV7-2|once
ASSPPTLRKSGNEQF
>TRBJ2-1|TRBV28|.
ASSLSRVKSGNEQF
>TRBJ2-1|TRBV9|.
ASSVDAQEQF
>TRBJ2-5|TRBV6-5|.
ASSYGVEETQY
>TRBJ1-1|TRBV5-1|.
ASSPDRGRTEAF
>TRBJ1-1|TRBV5-5|.
ASTRTGLNTEAF
>TRBJ1-1|TRBV4-1|few
ASSPGQLEAF
>TRBJ2-7|TRBV6-1|few
ASSDPGEGYEQY
>TRBJ1-1|TRBV18|.
ASSPEGQSTEAF
>TRBJ2-7|TRBV5-1|.
ASSFAGGPYEQY
>TRBJ2-1|TRBV9|few
ASSVVPSGLNEQF
>TRBJ2-2|TRBV15|.
ATSRDRLAGELF
>TRBJ1-5|TRBV18|.
ASSDRGIEPQH
>TRBJ2-1|TRBV7-8|.
ASSLASAAGGYNEQF
>TRBJ2-7|TRBV27|.
ASSSNRGTGYEQY
>.|TRBV18|.
ASSPQASSYEQY
>TRBJ2-5|TRBV28|.
ASSTWTIQETQY
>TRBJ2-7|TRBV9|.
ASSVDSSREQY
>TRBJ2-7|TRBV11-2|few
ASIEGVAGLYEQY
>TRBJ2-3|TRBV7-8|.
ASSPLGLADTQY
>TRBJ1-1|TRBV30|.
AWSVTPDTEAF
>TRBJ1-1|TRBV11-2|.
ASSLDIAGDTEAF
>TRBJ2-7|TRBV28|once
ASSDTSRLFTAPTSSYEQY
>TRBJ2-7|TRBV2|.
ASSGTSGLGHEQY
>TRBJ2-7|TRBV5-6|.
ASSLTEGISYEQY
>TRBJ2-1|TRBV5-1|.
ASSPTGAVRSYNEQF
>TRBJ1-3|TRBV10-3|.
AISPTGEIGNTIY
>TRBJ2-1|TRBV19|.
ASPPTPGLAGAGEF
>TRBJ2-1|TRBV9|.
ASSPKPGLAVSPRQF
>TRBJ1-5|TRBV9|.
ASSVDGDSNQPQH
>TRBJ2-1|TRBV5-1|.
ASSLAQRTYNEQF
>TRBJ1-2|TRBV15|.
ATSREPGAVNGYT
>TRBJ2-3|TRBV6-5|.
ASSSSGGTDTQY
>TRBJ2-1|TRBV27|.
ASSSSRDSYNEQF
>TRBJ2-1|TRBV6-4|.
ASSDPASGSGQF
>TRBJ1-6|TRBV4-3|few
ASSRYRGYNSPLH
>TRBJ1-5|TRBV6-5|.
ASTAGQGAGQPQH